Following are 17 T cell receptor beta chains from one sample sequenced in a study of cytomegalovirus exposure and HLA in healthy donors. PCR amplification relied on 60 Vbeta primers (plus 13 Jbeta primers). Assay used: immunoSEQ multiplex PCR; TCRdb lists only in-frame clones, some missing. The sample carries approximately 110,000 clones, 60% to 85% recorded once. The sample consisted of PBMCs. These receptors came from a female donor in good health and CMV-seropositive.

The gene calls are TRBV10-3 and TRBJ1-2, with D perhaps matching TRBD1 (5 bases). This CDR3 spans 16 amino acids. Trimming took off 2 bases at V and 0 bases at J, with 13 bases between the two ends. From germline, CDR1 is ENHRY and CDR2 SYGVKD. CDR3 nucleotides: TGTGCCATCAGTGAGAGGGGCTTACGAGCTAACTATGGCTACACCTTC. It codes for CAISERGLRANYGYTF.

This clone turned up a few times. The same CDR3 arises from other DNA sequences in this sample as well. The genes are TRBV7-9 and TRBJ1-1, with 8 bases identical to TRBD1. CDR1 SEHNR and CDR2 FQNEAQ come from the germline V gene (reference sequence). The length of the CDR3 is 15 residues. V lost 5 bases to trimming and J lost 5 bases; unmatched junction nucleotides: 10. CDR3 in amino acids: CASSPSRTGKTEAFF. The CDR3 coding sequence is TGTGCCAGCAGCCCAAGCCGGACAGGGAAGACTGAAGCTTTCTTT.

This clone was seen only once. V is TRBV28 and J is TRBJ1-2; 9 bases agree with TRBD1. This CDR3 region has 14 residues. Germline V gene data show CDR1 as MDHEN and CDR2 as SYDVKM. V gave up 5 bases and J gave up 9 bases; unmatched junction bases: 10. The CDR3 DNA reads as TGTGCCAGCAGTGAAGGGACAGGGAAAGGTCGCTACACCTTC. Its translation: CASSEGTGKGRYTF.

J is TRBJ2-2 and V is TRBV7-2; 7 bases fit TRBD1. There are 15 residues in the CDR3. Trimming cost V 5 bases and J 6 bases; bases outside gene matches: 9. Germline-derived CDR1 and CDR2 are SGHTA and FQGNSA. CDR3 sequence reads: CASSPDRKSSGELFF. The CDR3 region has the DNA TGTGCCAGCAGCCCGGACAGGAAGTCATCCGGGGAGCTGTTTTTT.

This rearrangement joins TRBV14 to TRBJ1-1; 7 positions agree with TRBD1. The V gene end was trimmed by 3 bases and the J gene end by 4 bases; junction bases not matched to a gene: 5. CDR3 length: 14 amino acids. Germline lookup yields CDR1 SGHDN and CDR2 FVKESK. The CDR3 nucleotides read TGTGCCAGCAGCCATACAGCAGGGGGCACTGAAGCTTTCTTT. Translating gives CASSHTAGGTEAFF.

The J gene is TRBJ1-5, the V gene TRBV30; D is ambiguous. Germline V gives CDR1 GTSNPN, CDR2 SVGIG (reference sequence). The ends were cut back, 1 base at V and 4 bases at J, with 8 bases in the middle. The CDR3 is 13 amino acids. CDR3 bases: TGTGCCTGGAGTGAATGGGAGAATCAGCCCCAGCATTTT. Amino acid sequence: CAWSEWENQPQHF. Using reference TRBV30 and TRBJ1-5 for the parts outside the CDR3, the full variable domain is SQTIHQWPATLVQPVGSPLSLECTVEGTSNPNLYWYRQAAGRGLQLLFYSVGIGQISSEVPQNLSASRPQDRQFILSSKKLLLSDSGFYLCAWSEWENQPQHFGDGTRLSIL.

The chain uses TRBV7-8 and TRBJ1-2; 8 nucleotides agree with TRBD1. This CDR3 contains 14 residues. V was clipped by 5 bases and J by 3 bases; unmatched bases: 5. Germline V gene sequence: CDR1 SGHVS, CDR2 FQNEAQ. CDR3 DNA sequence: TGTGCCAGCAGCCGAGCGACAGGGGACTATGGCTACACCTTC. Translating gives CASSRATGDYGYTF.

V and J are TRBV5-5 and TRBJ2-1; D is ambiguous. CDR3 length: 13 amino acids. The V and J ends lost 4 bases and 12 bases respectively, with 17 bases between them. Germline V gene lookup returns CDR1 SGHKS and CDR2 YYEKEE (reference sequence). The CDR3 protein is CASSIDSARRQFF. In DNA form, the CDR3 reads TGTGCCAGCAGCATAGACTCGGCTCGAAGGCAGTTCTTC.

This chain uses TRBV9 with TRBJ2-1; perhaps TRBD2 as D (6 bases). Germline CDR1 SGDLS, CDR2 YYNGEE. This CDR3 region has 16 residues. V was clipped by 0 bases and J by 5 bases, with 15 bases between them. The CDR3, as DNA: TGTGCCAGCAGCGTAGATCCTAGCGACCTAAACAATGAGCAGTTCTTC. Protein sequence: CASSVDPSDLNNEQFF.

V usage is TRBV12-5 and J usage is TRBJ1-2; D is undetermined. Germline V CDR1 and CDR2: LGHNT, FRNRAP. CDR3 length: 15 residues. V was trimmed by 1 base and J by 7 bases, leaving 16 bases between them. The CDR3 loop reads CASGLDSYLSSGYTF. In DNA form, the CDR3 reads TGTGCTAGTGGTTTGGACAGCTACCTTTCGAGTGGCTACACCTTC.

The chain recombines TRBV2 with TRBJ1-4; 10 positions match TRBD1. The V gene end was trimmed by 6 bases and the J gene end by 4 bases; junction bases not matched to a gene: 5. The germline gives CDR1 SNHLY, CDR2 FYNNEI. CDR3 length: 15 residues. The CDR3 bases are TGTGCCAGCAGCGTAGACAGGGGGCTTAATGAAAAACTGTTTTTT. Translated: CASSVDRGLNEKLFF.

This clone has more than one count but fewer than ten. V gene TRBV6-5 combines with J gene TRBJ1-1, with 9 bases that match TRBD1. Germline CDR1 is MNHEY and CDR2 is SVGAGI. The V segment lost 5 bases and the J segment 5 bases; nucleotides outside the gene matches: 6. The CDR3 is 14 amino acids. DNA of the CDR3: TGTGCCAGCAGTGTAGGACAGGGGTGGACTGAAGCTTTCTTT. This codes for CASSVGQGWTEAFF.

The CDR3 DNA follows: TGCGCCAGCAGCTTACAACTAGCGGGAGCCTACAATGAGCAGTTCTTC. Amino acid sequence: CASSLQLAGAYNEQFF. The genes are TRBV5-1 and TRBJ2-1, with 11 positions matching TRBD2. The V gene's germline CDR1 is SGHRS and CDR2 YFSETQ. After removal of 2 bases from V and 2 bases from J, the junction contained 3 bases not matched to a gene. The CDR3 consists of 16 residues.

The chain links TRBV19 to TRBJ2-2; the D gene is possibly TRBD1 (6 bases). Between the trimmed V and J ends, which lost 6 bases and 0 bases, there was a span of 11 bases. Germline CDR1 LNHDA, CDR2 SQIVND (reference sequence). This CDR3 contains 15 residues. The CDR3, as DNA: TGTGCCAGTAGCATGCACAGGGCGAACACCGGGGAGCTGTTTTTT. This gives the protein CASSMHRANTGELFF.

This chain links TRBV7-8 with TRBJ1-1, with no clear D. Germline V gives CDR1 SGHVS, CDR2 FQNEAQ. The CDR3 has 14 residues. Trimming took 1 base from V and 4 from J, leaving 10 bases between them. The CDR3 spells CASSLVEARTEAFF. The CDR3 DNA sequence: TGTGCCAGCAGCTTAGTAGAGGCCCGCACTGAAGCTTTCTTT.

This clone was counted between two and nine times. The J gene is TRBJ1-2, the V gene TRBV4-1; tentative D call: TRBD1 (5 bases). V lost 0 bases and J lost 7, with 18 bases in between. The germline CDR1 and CDR2 sequences are MGHRA and YSYEKL. This CDR3 is built from 16 residues. The CDR3 protein is CASSQDLDGHYVGYTF. For the CDR3, the DNA is TGCGCCAGCAGCCAAGATTTGGACGGACACTATGTTGGCTACACCTTC.

This clone was counted only a few times. V gene TRBV5-1 combines with J gene TRBJ2-5; D remains ambiguous. The CDR3 length is 15 residues. V shed 0 bases and J shed 3 bases, with 12 bases lying between them. Germline-derived CDR1 and CDR2 are SGHRS and YFSETQ. The CDR3 DNA follows: TGCGCCAGCAGCTTGGCCGAGAATTTTGAAGAGACCCAGTACTTC. Protein product: CASSLAENFEETQYF.